The 5 T cell receptor beta chains below were found in one sample sequenced in a study of response to subunit inactivated influenza vaccine. TCRdb re-called the RT-PCR reads through MiXCR, storing one row per CDR3 protein. The table records around 530,000 distinct CDR3 sequences, more than 15% of them present only once. This material consisted of CD4+ T cells sorted from PBMCs, taken around 25 months after vaccination. The source is a man between 45 and 75 years old who received an inactivated influenza vaccine.

The chain combines TRBV3-1 with TRBJ2-1; tentative D call: TRBD2 (6 bases). Trimming left V 0 bases short and J 1 base short, with 7 bases between. The CDR3 runs 15 residues. Germline V gene data show CDR1 as LGHDT and CDR2 as YNNKEL (reference sequence). The CDR3 region is CASSQDGGSYNEQFF. For the CDR3, the DNA is TGTGCCAGCAGCCAAGACGGGGGATCCTACAATGAGCAGTTCTTC.

This clonotype has a handful of counts. Germline is not matched at one junction end, which may reflect a read error. V gene TRBV5-5 combines with J gene TRBJ2-7; 8 positions match TRBD1. CDR3 length equals 15 residues. CDR1 is SGHKS, CDR2 YYEKEE, per germline (reference sequence). For the CDR3, the DNA is TGTGCCAGCAGCTCCTGGACAGGGAAGGACTCTAATCAATTCTTC. It translates to CASSSWTGKDSNQFF.

This clonotype has a count of ten or more. The rearrangement links TRBV5-1 to TRBJ2-3, with TRBD1 matching over 7 bases. The CDR3 is 15 residues long. Germline V gives CDR1 SGHRS, CDR2 YFSETQ. Germline trimming cut 2 bases from V and 4 bases from J; bases unmatched to any gene: 7. CDR3 residues: CASSFGHGQADTQYF. In DNA, the CDR3 is TGCGCCAGCAGCTTTGGACACGGACAGGCAGATACGCAGTATTTT.

The J gene is TRBJ2-1, the V gene TRBV4-3; 12 nucleotides match TRBD2. The ends lost 5 bases at V and 6 bases at J; junction bases unmatched: 11. Germline CDR1 LGHNA, CDR2 YSLEER. The CDR3 spans 17 residues. CDR3 sequence (DNA): TGCGCCAGCAGCTTTACGGTGACTAGCGGGAGAGGCAATGAGCAGTTCTTC. Protein: CASSFTVTSGRGNEQFF.

This clonotype was found a few times. J is TRBJ2-7 and V is TRBV28; 9 bases map to TRBD2. The J segment lost 2 bases and the V segment lost 6 bases, leaving 5 bases of the junction unmatched. This CDR3 is built from 14 residues. Germline assignment: CDR1 MDHEN and CDR2 SYDVKM. Written as DNA, the CDR3 is TGTGCCAGCAGCGGGACTAGCCCGACCTACGAGCAGTACTTC. It is translated as CASSGTSPTYEQYF.